This T cell receptor beta chain was found in a study of regulatory T cells in long-lasting Graves disease. Study at large: For a period under 3 months, newly diagnosed Graves' patients had taken antithyroid drugs.

The junction had 8 bases not matched to a gene; V was cut back by 4 bases and J by 2 bases. CDR1 and CDR2 (germline): LNHDA, SQIVND (reference sequence). The CDR3 has 17 amino acids. The time point is: newly diagnosed GD, antithyroid drugs for less than 3 months. From PBMCs, RNA was extracted and then used to make the TCR library. Relying on iRepertoire HTBI primers and Arm-PCR of CDR3 regions, the team built TCR beta libraries. Each CDR3 protein is one row after TCRdb ran MiXCR on the multiplex PCR reads. The table records around 460,000 distinct CDR3 sequences, about 14% of them present only once. These data were likewise used in another study, on T cells in Graves' hyperthyroidism and ophthalmopathy. This second study says: Among clonotypes expanded in thyroid above 0.001, most were also found in blood.

This TCR was recovered from a woman aged 45-60 years with Graves disease. Sequencing was performed on peripheral blood mononuclear cells (PBMCs), taken at new diagnosis, from a patient treated with antithyroid drugs. This chain connects TRBV19 to TRBJ2-1; 10 bases line up with TRBD2. CDR3 region: CASSTGLLAGPYNEQFF. CDR3 nucleotide sequence: TGTGCCAGTAGTACAGGATTACTAGCGGGACCCTACAATGAGCAGTTCTTC.